This is a list of T cell receptor beta chains from one sample in a study of CD8+CD57+ T cells in acquired aplastic anemia. Using its own MiXCR run on the reads, TCRdb lists one record per CDR3 protein. This sample has under 350,000 distinct CDR3 sequences, with 56% found just once. Input material: sorted CD4+, CD8+, or CD8+CD57+ T cells (not recorded which) from PBMCs. Receptors were obtained from a human donor with aplastic anemia. Each CDR3 is given with its conserved first and last residue. D genes are given only for firm matches. Clone size appears in some rows only: once, few, many, or a class for an expanded clone.

v_call	d_call	clone_size	j_call	cdr3_aa	cdr3_nt
TRBV27	TRBD2	many	TRBJ2-7	CASSLLADYSYEQYF	TGTGCCAGCAGTTTGCTAGCGGACTATTCCTACGAGCAGTACTTC
TRBV5-5	-	-	TRBJ2-7	CASTDRRDYEQYF	TGTGCCAGCACCGACAGGAGGGACTACGAGCAGTACTTC
TRBV19	-	many	TRBJ1-1	CASTSGLNTEAFF	TGTGCCAGTACTTCAGGGCTGAACACTGAAGCTTTCTTT
TRBV7-6	TRBD1	many	TRBJ1-3	CASSPLGDSSGNTIYF	TGTGCCAGCAGCCCACTGGGGGACAGCTCTGGAAACACCATATATTTT
TRBV5-5	-	-	TRBJ2-5	CASRPRDVQETQYF	TGTGCCAGCAGGCCAAGGGATGTGCAAGAGACCCAGTACTTC
TRBV7-9	TRBD2	-	TRBJ2-3	CASGRATDTQYF	TGTGCCAGCGGGAGGGCGACAGATACGCAGTATTTT
TRBV20-1	-	-	TRBJ1-2	CSARHTADINYGYTF	TGCAGTGCTAGACACACCGCGGACATAAACTATGGCTACACCTTC
TRBV5-1	TRBD1	few	TRBJ2-7	CASSLVRGHEQYF	TGCGCCAGCAGCTTGGTCAGGGGGCACGAGCAGTACTTC
TRBV6-5	TRBD2	-	TRBJ2-3	CASSEEAGGPWEDTQYF	TGTGCCAGCAGTGAAGAGGCGGGGGGGCCCTGGGAAGATACGCAGTATTTT
TRBV7-6	-	few	TRBJ2-5	CASTFGQETQYF	TGTGCCAGCACCTTTGGGCAAGAGACCCAGTACTTC
TRBV2	TRBD1	many	TRBJ1-6	CASSAGTVGSPLHF	TGTGCCAGCAGCGCCGGGACAGTAGGTTCACCCCTCCACTTT
TRBV7-9	-	few	TRBJ1-2	CASSLGGSGYGYTF	TGTGCCAGCAGTCTAGGGGGAAGTGGCTATGGCTACACCTTC
TRBV7-9	TRBD1	once	TRBJ2-3	CASSSDRGWADTQYF	TGTGCCAGCAGCAGCGACAGGGGTTGGGCAGATACGCAGTATTTT
TRBV29-1	-	-	TRBJ1-2	CSVQGYGYTF	TGCAGCGTGCAGGGGTATGGCTACACCTTC
TRBV7-2	-	few	TRBJ2-7	CASSSDRSEQYF	TGTGCCAGCAGCTCCGACCGGTCCGAGCAGTACTTC
TRBV20-1	-	once	TRBJ2-1	CSARGDSGYNEQFF	TGCAGTGCTAGAGGGGATAGCGGTTACAATGAGCAGTTCTTC
TRBV12-3/TRBV12-4	TRBD1	-	TRBJ1-2	CASSLGTGHGHTF	TGTGCCAGCAGCCTCGGGACAGGGCATGGCCACACCTTC
TRBV24-1	TRBD1	-	TRBJ1-4	CATSDPPGGRLFF	TGTGCCACCAGTGATCCCCCAGGGGGTAGGCTGTTTTTT
TRBV11-1	-	-	TRBJ2-7	CATSDWAGSEQYF	TGTGCCACCAGTGATTGGGCGGGGTCCGAGCAGTACTTC
TRBV29-1	-	-	TRBJ2-5	CSAWVQETQYF	TGCAGCGCCTGGGTCCAAGAGACCCAGTACTTC
TRBV29-1	-	-	TRBJ2-7	CSVEADRSYEQYF	TGCAGCGTTGAGGCAGACAGGAGTTACGAGCAGTACTTC
TRBV9	TRBD1	few	TRBJ2-5	CASSGGGVTGGGEETQYF	TGTGCCAGCAGCGGGGGGGGGGTGACAGGGGGCGGGGAAGAGACCCAGTACTTC
TRBV19	TRBD1	many	TRBJ2-1	CASSASGQIALNYNEQFF	TGTGCCAGTAGTGCCTCGGGACAGATCGCCCTTAACTACAATGAGCAGTTCTTC
TRBV24-1	-	-	TRBJ2-3	CATSGSGSTDTQYF	TGTGCCACCAGTGGGTCGGGTAGCACAGATACGCAGTATTTT
TRBV2	TRBD1	-	TRBJ2-2	CASSEGTVSNTGELFF	TGTGCCAGCAGTGAGGGGACAGTATCTAACACCGGGGAGCTGTTTTTT